This T cell receptor (beta chain) was obtained from a study of shared clonotypes between healthy human individuals. CD4+ cell separation produced CD45RA+ naive and CD45RA-negative memory subsets. Details on this clone: Its cognate antigen is unknown.

The germline V gene encodes CDR1 MNHNS and CDR2 SASEGT. V lost 6 bases, J lost 9 bases, and 10 bases stayed unmatched. The CDR3 length is 13 residues. Each PCR replicate from the sorted subsets contained around 0.2 ug DNA, which is tens of thousands of T cell genomes. Sequencing used immunoSEQ multiplex PCR; TCRdb keeps in-frame clones, though not all of them. This sample has about 1.5 million clones, with around 95% found just once. Study results and limitations: Clonotype sharing among donors likely depends on sequencing depth.

Input material: naive CD4+ T cells sorted from blood. Specified subset: CD45RA+ positively selected. This clonotype was obtained from a man aged 25 to 40 in good health. The V and J genes are TRBV6-1 and TRBJ2-7; 8 bases line up with TRBD2. The CDR3 nucleotides are TGTGCCAGCAGAGCGGGAGTCCCCCCATGGCAGTACTTC. It yields the protein CASRAGVPPWQYF.